This T cell receptor (beta chain) emerged from a study of blood T cell repertoires in COVID-19. Across the study: Cohort 3 recovery required two negative PCRs, clearance, or symptom resolution.

CDR1 is MGHRA and CDR2 is YSYEKL in the germline V gene. The V gene lost 1 base and the J gene lost 5 bases, with 14 bases spanning the gap. The CDR3 has 15 residues. Each participant's cohort was designated according to participant-reported clinical history. Clones were read by immunoSEQ multiplex PCR, and TCRdb kept only the in-frame ones, dropping some. The data hold about 210,000 clones, with around 86% observed a single time. The sequenced sample consisted of PBMCs or T cells enriched from blood (not recorded which). This receptor was taken from a man between 25 and 39 years old in a cohort exposed to, infected with or recovered from COVID-19 (not recorded which). J is TRBJ2-5 and V is TRBV4-1; tentative D call: TRBD2 (6 bases). The CDR3 spells CASSQGDGGRETQYF. The DNA for the CDR3 is TGCGCCAGCAGCCAAGGAGATGGGGGGAGGGAGACCCAGTACTTC.